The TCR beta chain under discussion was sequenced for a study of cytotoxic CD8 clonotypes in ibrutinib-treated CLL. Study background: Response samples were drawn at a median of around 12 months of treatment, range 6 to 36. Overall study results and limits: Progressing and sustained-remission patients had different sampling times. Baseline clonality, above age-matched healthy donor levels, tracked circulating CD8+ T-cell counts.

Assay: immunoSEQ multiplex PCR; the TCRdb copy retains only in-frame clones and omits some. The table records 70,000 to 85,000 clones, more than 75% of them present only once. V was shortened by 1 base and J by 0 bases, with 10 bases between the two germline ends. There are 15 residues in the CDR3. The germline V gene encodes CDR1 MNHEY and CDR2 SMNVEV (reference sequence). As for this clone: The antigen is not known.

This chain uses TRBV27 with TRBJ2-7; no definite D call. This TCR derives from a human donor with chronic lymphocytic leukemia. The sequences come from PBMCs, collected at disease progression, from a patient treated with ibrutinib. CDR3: CASSLFRTISYEQYF. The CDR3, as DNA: TGTGCCAGCAGTTTATTTAGGACCATCTCCTACGAGCAGTACTTC.